This passage covers 29 T cell receptor beta chains from one sample sequenced in a study of early T cells in non-severe SARS-CoV-2 infection (dated by TCRdb to about 2021). Library preparation was by 5' RACE. TCRdb names NextSeq 500 as the instrument used. TCRdb's own reprocessing of the public reads used fastp at Q25 and MiXCR and kept productive beta chains. Each CDR3 protein gets just one entry, which takes the most common genes and DNA from the rows behind it. Present in this sample are more than 85,000 distinct CDR3 sequences, about an eighth of which were seen just once. Less than 8% of the sample rests with the top ten. The specimen sequenced was whole blood. All receptors derive from an adult who was a healthcare worker with PCR-confirmed SARS-CoV-2 infection or an uninfected control (not recorded which).

The V gene is TRBV4-1, the J gene TRBJ2-3; D is ambiguous. V was clipped by 0 bases and J by 6 bases, with 10 bases between them. The germline CDR1 and CDR2 sequences are MGHRA and YSYEKL. The CDR3 is 14 amino acids. The CDR3 DNA reads as TGCGCCAGCAGCCAAGAAGGAGCGCAGGATACGCAGTATTTT. This gives the protein CASSQEGAQDTQYF.

This clonotype has at least ten counts. For the CDR3, the DNA is TGCGCCAGCAGCCAATCAGTTAACTATGGCTACACCTTC. This translates into CASSQSVNYGYTF. The chain uses TRBV4-3 and TRBJ1-2; D not certain. The V gene lost 2 bases and the J gene lost 1 base, with 5 bases spanning the gap. In germline, CDR1 is LGHNA, CDR2 YSLEER. The CDR3 has 13 residues.

This clonotype is classed as medium-sized. This chain joins TRBV28 and TRBJ2-5; D gene unclear. The CDR3 is 10 amino acids. CDR1 is MDHEN and CDR2 is SYDVKM in the germline V gene. Between the trimmed V and J ends, which lost 6 bases and 1 base, there was a span of 0 bases. DNA of the CDR3: TGTGCCAGCAGCCAAGAGACCCAGTACTTC. It codes for CASSQETQYF.

This clonotype was seen more than once but under ten times. The V gene is TRBV28, the J gene TRBJ1-2; TRBD1 might be the D (5 bases). CDR3 length: 13 residues. Germline lookup yields CDR1 MDHEN and CDR2 SYDVKM. The V gene lost 2 bases and the J gene lost 8 bases, with 12 bases spanning the gap. CDR3 sequence (DNA): TGTGCCAGCAGTTTAAGTCGGGGCTGGGGCTACACCTTC. Translated: CASSLSRGWGYTF.

This clonotype was seen at least ten times. The chain recombines TRBV20-1 with TRBJ2-3; tentatively, D is TRBD2 (5 bases). The V gene lost 3 bases and the J gene lost 2 bases, with 12 bases spanning the gap. The CDR3 is made up of 14 amino acids. The V gene's germline CDR1 is DFQATT and CDR2 SNEGSKA (reference sequence). The CDR3 coding sequence is TGCAGTGCTAGGTCCGGGGTTATCACAGATACGCAGTATTTT. It translates to CSARSGVITDTQYF.

J is TRBJ2-3 and V is TRBV5-1, with D perhaps assigned TRBD1 or TRBD2 (5 bases each). The CDR3 is 14 residues long. CDR1 SGHRS and CDR2 YFSETQ come from the germline V gene. V was clipped by 5 bases and J by 0 bases, with 10 bases between them. DNA for the CDR3: TGCGCCAGCAGACCGGGACCAAGCACAGATACGCAGTATTTT. It codes for CASRPGPSTDTQYF.

This chain links TRBV5-4 with TRBJ2-1, with D possibly TRBD2 on 6 matching bases. The V end lost 4 bases, the J end lost 8 bases, and 10 bases lay between the germline ends. The length of the CDR3 is 12 residues. Germline V gene data show CDR1 as SGHNT and CDR2 as YYREEE (reference sequence). The CDR3 DNA sequence: TGTGCCAGCAGCCCGCCGGGGGATGAGCAGTTCTTC. It codes for CASSPPGDEQFF.

V is TRBV7-2 and J is TRBJ1-6, with 7 positions matching TRBD1. V dropped 8 bases and J dropped 12; count of bases not matched to a gene: 16. Germline V gene data show CDR1 as SGHTA and CDR2 as FQGNSA. CDR3 length equals 15 residues. Here the CDR3 DNA reads TGTGCCAGCCGCCCTAGGGGGGGGACAGTAGGACCCCTCCACTTT. Translating it yields CASRPRGGTVGPLHF. The entire variable domain, with the rest obtained from reference TRBV7-2 and TRBJ1-6, is as follows: GAGVSQSPSNKVTEKGKDVELRCDPISGHTALYWYRQSLGQGLEFLIYFQGNSAPDKSGLPSDRFSAERTGGSVSTLTIQRTQQEDSAVYLCASRPRGGTVGPLHFGNGTRLTVT.

The V gene is TRBV11-2, the J gene TRBJ1-2, with D perhaps matching TRBD1 (5 bases). This CDR3 spans 15 amino acids. Trimming took off 2 bases at V and 0 bases at J, with 10 bases between the two ends. Germline CDR1 reads SGHAT; CDR2 reads FQNNGV. This CDR3 is CASSLNGTSNYGYTF. The DNA for the CDR3 is TGTGCCAGCAGCTTAAACGGGACTTCTAACTATGGCTACACCTTC.

This clonotype was observed at least ten times. The junction shows a germline mismatch at one end, possibly a read error. The chain is built from TRBV5-4 and TRBJ2-6, with a weak D call TRBD1 (5 bases). Germline V gene lookup returns CDR1 SGHNT and CDR2 YYREEE (reference sequence). The CDR3 totals 13 residues. CDR3 sequence: CASGITGANVLIF. The DNA for the CDR3 is TGTGCCAGCGGTATTACTGGGGCCAACGTCCTGATTTTC. The variable domain in full, completed from reference TRBV5-4 and TRBJ2-6, reads ETGVTQSPTHLIKTRGQQVTLRCSSQSGHNTVSWYQQALGQGPQFIFQYYREEENGRGNFPPRFSGLQFPNYSSELNVNALELDDSALYLCASGITGANVLIFGAGSRLTVL.

This clonotype was observed a handful of times. This chain joins TRBV6-1 and TRBJ2-5; D is possibly TRBD2 (6 bases). This CDR3 is 14 amino acids long. Germline V gives CDR1 MNHNS, CDR2 SASEGT. With 2 bases removed from V and 5 bases from J, the gap between germline ends came to 12 bases. DNA of the CDR3: TGTGCCAGCAGTGAATTCTATGGAGGGGAGACCCAGTACTTC. Translating gives CASSEFYGGETQYF.

The rearrangement links TRBV10-3 to TRBJ2-5; 12 bases agree with TRBD2. CDR3 size: 16 residues. Germline-derived CDR1 and CDR2 are ENHRY and SYGVKD. J gave up 5 bases and V 0 bases, and 4 bases lay outside the gene matches. The CDR3 sequence is CAISESGLAGLETQYF. DNA for the CDR3: TGTGCCATCAGTGAGTCCGGACTAGCGGGGTTGGAGACCCAGTACTTC.

The V and J genes are TRBV9 and TRBJ1-4; no clear D gene. V shed 0 bases and J shed 0 bases, with 6 bases lying between them. The CDR3 has 15 residues. Germline V gene data show CDR1 as SGDLS and CDR2 as YYNGEE. The CDR3 loop reads CASSVDTATNEKLFF. The DNA of the CDR3 is TGTGCCAGCAGCGTAGATACCGCAACTAATGAAAAACTGTTTTTT.

This clonotype was seen a few times. The chain recombines TRBV24-1 with TRBJ2-1, with D maybe TRBD2 (5 bases). Trimming removed 1 base from V and 3 bases from J, with 18 bases in between. Germline V gives CDR1 KGHDR, CDR2 SFDVKD. This CDR3 has 18 residues. CDR3 sequence reads: CATSDFRKRGPDYNEQFF. The DNA of the CDR3 is TGTGCCACCAGTGATTTCCGGAAACGGGGTCCAGACTACAATGAGCAGTTCTTC.

The chain couples TRBV5-1 to TRBJ1-4, with 7 bases identical to TRBD1. The CDR3 consists of 13 residues. The germline V gene encodes CDR1 SGHRS and CDR2 YFSETQ. J gave up 8 bases and V 2 bases, and 3 bases lay outside the gene matches. The CDR3 protein is CASSFGQAEKLFF. CDR3 DNA sequence: TGCGCCAGCAGCTTCGGACAGGCCGAAAAACTGTTTTTT.

This clonotype has a count of ten or more. The genes are TRBV29-1 and TRBJ1-1; TRBD1 is a possible D gene (6 bases). CDR3 length equals 13 residues. CDR1 is SQVTM, CDR2 ANQGSEA, per germline. Trimming shortened V by 7 bases and J by 5 bases, and 17 bases separated the two germline ends. CDR3 nucleotide sequence: TGCAGCGCCATAGGACAGCGGCGGACTGAAGCTTTCTTT. Its translation is CSAIGQRRTEAFF.

The rearrangement joins TRBV5-1 to TRBJ2-3; D may be TRBD1 (6 bases). Trimming took 3 bases from V and 6 from J, leaving 8 bases between them. The CDR3 loop spans 12 amino acids. From germline, CDR1 is SGHRS and CDR2 YFSETQ. In DNA form, the CDR3 reads TGCGCCAGCAGCTCCGGACAGGATACGCAGTATTTT. Encoded protein: CASSSGQDTQYF.

The rearrangement links TRBV12-3 or TRBV12-4 to TRBJ1-4, with D hard to call. V gave up 5 bases and J gave up 8 bases, with 18 bases separating them. This CDR3 is built from 15 residues. CDR3 in DNA: TGTGCCAGCAGTACCGACCGGGCCGGAGGCGAAAAACTGTTTTTT. This gives the protein CASSTDRAGGEKLFF.

Comment on this clonotype: Germline and junction disagree at one end, which may indicate a read error. The J gene is TRBJ2-1, the V gene TRBV10-3; 7 bases map to TRBD2. This CDR3 region has 14 residues. The V gene's germline CDR1 is ENHRY and CDR2 SYGVKD. For the CDR3, the DNA is TGTGCCATCAAAAAACGGGAGGATGGGGATGAGCAGTTGTTC. Protein product: CAIKKREDGDEQLF.

The V gene is TRBV11-2, the J gene TRBJ2-2; D is perhaps TRBD2 (5 bases). This CDR3 is 13 amino acids long. Per the germline V gene, CDR1 is SGHAT and CDR2 is FQNNGV. Trimming left V 4 bases short and J 8 bases short, with 11 bases between. CDR3 amino acids: CASSSQRRGELFF. As DNA, the CDR3 is TGTGCCAGCAGCTCACAGAGGAGGGGGGAGCTGTTTTTT.

The chain has TRBV27 and TRBJ2-7, with D uncertain. The germline V gene encodes CDR1 MNHEY and CDR2 SMNVEV (reference sequence). V dropped 8 bases and J dropped 6 bases, with 17 bases sitting between them. This CDR3 is built from 13 residues. DNA of the CDR3: TGTGCCAGCTCCTCCTCCCGCCCGGGCGAGCAGTACTTC. This encodes CASSSSRPGEQYF.

This clonotype has a handful of counts. V and J are TRBV7-9 and TRBJ1-1, with 8 bases lining up with TRBD1. The CDR3 has 15 residues. V trimming: 5 bases; J trimming: 4 bases; junction bases outside the gene matches: 9. Germline V gives CDR1 SEHNR, CDR2 FQNEAQ (reference sequence). As DNA, the CDR3 is TGTGCCAGCAGCCTATTACCGGGACAGGTCACTGAAGCTTTCTTT. It yields the protein CASSLLPGQVTEAFF.

This clonotype came up a few times. V usage is TRBV24-1 and J usage is TRBJ2-1; D gene ambiguous. Germline V lookup: CDR1 KGHDR, CDR2 SFDVKD. The length of the CDR3 is 13 residues. Trimming left V 3 bases short and J 7 bases short, with 9 bases between. In nucleotides, the CDR3 is TGTGCCACCAGTGATGGTATTTTAAATGAGCAGTTCTTC. It translates to CATSDGILNEQFF.

The chain carries TRBV27 and TRBJ2-1; 7 bases map to TRBD2. Germline V lookup: CDR1 MNHEY, CDR2 SMNVEV (reference sequence). This CDR3 is 17 amino acids long. The V gene end was trimmed by 3 bases and the J gene end by 7 bases; junction bases not matched to a gene: 15. The CDR3 DNA sequence: TGTGCCAGCAGTTTTCTCCCACTAGCGTCACTACGTAATGAGCAGTTCTTC. It is translated as CASSFLPLASLRNEQFF.

This clonotype appeared a few times. The chain has TRBV7-2 and TRBJ2-1; the match to TRBD2 covers 14 bases. In germline, CDR1 is SGHTA, CDR2 FQGNSA. Unmatched junction bases numbered 4, after V lost 5 bases and J lost 16 bases. There are 12 residues in the CDR3. DNA of the CDR3: TGTGCCAGCAGCGAGGGGACTAGCGGGAGCTTCTTC. The encoded protein is CASSEGTSGSFF.

This clonotype was observed a handful of times. The chain carries TRBV27 and TRBJ2-1, with 9 bases matching TRBD2. The CDR3 has 22 amino acids. V lost 5 bases and J lost 8; bases outside the gene matches: 31. Germline V gene sequence: CDR1 MNHEY, CDR2 SMNVEV (reference sequence). CDR3 nucleotides: TGTGCCAGCAGTCCCAATCCCTTCACAGGAGCCGTCTTGTTTAGCGGGAGCTATGAGCAGTTCTTC. This codes for CASSPNPFTGAVLFSGSYEQFF.

This clonotype was seen at least ten times. The V gene is TRBV29-1, the J gene TRBJ1-1; no reliable D call. Trimming cost V 5 bases and J 0 bases, with 13 bases left between them. Germline CDR1 reads SQVTM; CDR2 reads ANQGSEA. The CDR3 extends over 14 amino acids. CDR3 nucleotide sequence: TGCAGCGTTACCGCTATGGGGATGAACACTGAAGCTTTCTTT. As protein: CSVTAMGMNTEAFF.

At least ten counts were recorded for this clonotype. The chain links TRBV5-6 to TRBJ2-7, with 7 nucleotides matching TRBD2. V dropped 4 bases and J dropped 6; count of bases not matched to a gene: 7. This CDR3 contains 13 residues. Germline V gene lookup returns CDR1 SGHDT and CDR2 YYEEEE. This chain's CDR3 is CASSRGLLREQYF. Here the CDR3 DNA reads TGTGCCAGCAGCCGGGGACTACTGCGCGAGCAGTACTTC.

The rearrangement joins TRBV4-2 to TRBJ2-3; D remains ambiguous. CDR3 size: 17 residues. V lost 0 bases, J lost 1 base, and 14 bases lay in between. CDR1 is LGHNA, CDR2 YNFKEQ, per germline. The CDR3 DNA reads TGTGCCAGCAGCCAAGACCCTGCCCAATGGCGCACAGATACGCAGTATTTT. Translating gives CASSQDPAQWRTDTQYF.